The next 27 T cell receptor beta chains were all read from a single sample in a study of neurological immune-mediated disorders. Each CDR3 protein gets one entry after TCRdb re-called the 5' RACE reads with MiXCR. The sample records fewer than 75,000 distinct CDR3 sequences, 3.5% to 5.5% being singletons. Sequencing was performed on PBMCs. The receptors shown here come from a man aged 25-40 years with multiple sclerosis.

This clonotype came up a few times. V usage is TRBV20-1 and J usage is TRBJ2-2; D gene ambiguous. CDR3 length: 14 residues. The germline gives CDR1 DFQATT, CDR2 SNEGSKA (reference sequence). Trimming cost V 0 bases and J 5 bases, with 10 bases left between them. The CDR3 sequence: CSARDMGLTGELFF. The DNA of the CDR3 is TGCAGTGCTAGAGATATGGGATTAACCGGGGAGCTGTTTTTT.

This clonotype was recorded at least ten times. The chain employs TRBV6-1 and TRBJ2-7; TRBD1 might be the D (5 bases). V was clipped by 2 bases and J by 2 bases, with 13 bases between them. This CDR3 is 15 amino acids long. The germline V gene encodes CDR1 MNHNS and CDR2 SASEGT. The CDR3 DNA sequence: TGTGCCAGCAGTGAACTGCCGGACACCCCCTACGAGCAGTACGTC. It encodes CASSELPDTPYEQYV.

The table lists this clonotype with a few counts. This chain connects TRBV15 to TRBJ2-2, with D perhaps TRBD1 or TRBD2 (6 bases each). Trimming cost V 1 base and J 6 bases, with 15 bases left between them. CDR1 and CDR2 (germline): LNHNV, YYDKDF (reference sequence). This CDR3 comprises 16 residues. CDR3 bases: TGTGCCACCAGCAGAGGCCACGCAGGGGACTCCGGGGAGCTGTTTTTT. Translating it yields CATSRGHAGDSGELFF.

This clonotype has only a few counts. Compared with germline, one end of the junction differs, possibly owing to a read error. The chain uses TRBV6-5 and TRBJ1-5; D is undetermined. The CDR3 has 14 amino acids. CDR1 and CDR2 from the germline V gene are MNHEY and SVGAGI. The CDR3 DNA reads as TGTGCCAGCAGCCGCACCCCTCAGTATCAGCCCCAGAATTTT. Translating it yields CASSRTPQYQPQNF.

The V gene is TRBV28, the J gene TRBJ2-7; 9 bases fit TRBD1. The V gene's germline CDR1 is MDHEN and CDR2 SYDVKM. With 7 bases clipped from V and 5 bases from J, the junction kept 3 bases outside the gene matches. This CDR3 contains 12 residues. The CDR3 region is CASTDRGDEQYF. The CDR3 bases are TGTGCCAGCACGGACAGGGGAGACGAGCAGTACTTC.

The sample holds many counts of this clonotype. This chain links TRBV7-8 with TRBJ2-3, with 7 bases lining up with TRBD1. CDR1 is SGHVS, CDR2 FQNEAQ, per germline. The CDR3 contains 16 residues. Losses at the gene ends were 5 bases for V and 2 bases for J; bases not matched to a gene: 10. CDR3: CASSQARQGDTDTQYF. Written as DNA, the CDR3 is TGTGCCAGCAGCCAAGCCCGACAGGGCGACACAGATACGCAGTATTTT.

A note on this clonotype: Germline and junction disagree at one end, which may indicate a read error. The V call is TRBV15, the J call TRBJ1-5, with unresolved D. Germline CDR1 reads LNHNV; CDR2 reads YYDKDF (reference sequence). This CDR3 contains 15 residues. CDR3 protein: CATSSGRGSNQPQNF. The CDR3 DNA reads as TGTGCCACCAGCAGCGGACGTGGTAGCAATCAGCCCCAGAATTTT.

This clonotype was seen at least ten times. The chain couples TRBV7-9 to TRBJ1-2; 8 nucleotides match TRBD1. V shed 8 bases, J shed 4 bases, and the junction held 6 bases outside the gene matches. Germline CDR1 and CDR2: SEHNR and FQNEAQ (reference sequence). The CDR3 has 13 amino acids. CDR3 coding DNA: TGTGCCAGCTCCGACAGGGGAAGCTATGGCTACACCTTC. As protein: CASSDRGSYGYTF.

This clonotype was counted at least ten times. The CDR3 protein is CASSSRPTSTDTQYF. The CDR3 DNA reads as TGTGCCAGCAGTTCCAGGCCCACTAGCACAGATACGCAGTATTTT. This rearrangement joins TRBV12-3 or TRBV12-4 to TRBJ2-3; D is ambiguous. V lost 4 bases and J 0 bases, leaving 11 bases between the germline ends. The CDR3 loop spans 15 amino acids.

This clonotype was seen many times. The chain combines TRBV5-5 with TRBJ2-7; 7 bases agree with TRBD2. The length of the CDR3 is 16 residues. V shed 3 bases and J 2 bases; nucleotides not matched to a gene: 11. Germline V gene data show CDR1 as SGHKS and CDR2 as YYEKEE (reference sequence). CDR3 DNA: TGTGCCAGCAGCTGGGCCTGGGGGGGAAGCCCCTACGAGCAGTACTTC. Protein: CASSWAWGGSPYEQYF.

This clonotype was detected many times. This chain uses TRBV5-1 with TRBJ1-3; D not resolved. The CDR3 runs to 16 residues. Trimming stripped 5 bases from V and 0 bases from J, with 15 bases between. Germline CDR1 SGHRS, CDR2 YFSETQ. This CDR3 reads CASSQKDGPSGNTIYF. In DNA, the CDR3 is TGCGCCAGCAGTCAGAAGGACGGACCCTCTGGAAACACCATATATTTT.

This clonotype was recorded many times. The chain links TRBV12-3 or TRBV12-4 to TRBJ1-5; no definite D call. V gave up 3 bases and J gave up 5 bases, with 11 bases separating them. The CDR3 sequence is 14 residues long. CDR3 loop: CASSFSGSDQPQHF. Here the CDR3 DNA reads TGTGCCAGCAGTTTTAGCGGGTCCGATCAGCCCCAGCATTTT.

This clonotype was recorded at least ten times. V usage is TRBV5-6 and J usage is TRBJ1-1; D gene uncertain. Germline CDR1 reads SGHDT; CDR2 reads YYEEEE. V lost 0 bases and J 5 bases, leaving 11 bases between the germline ends. This CDR3 has 14 residues. In nucleotides, the CDR3 is TGTGCCAGCAGCTTGGTTGGGATCGGAACTGAAGCTTTCTTT. Its protein product is CASSLVGIGTEAFF.

The rearrangement links TRBV5-6 to TRBJ2-7; no clear D gene. V shed 2 bases and J shed 5 bases, with 14 bases lying between them. Germline V gives CDR1 SGHDT, CDR2 YYEEEE. The CDR3 runs to 14 residues. Written as DNA, the CDR3 is TGTGCCAGCAGCTTCGGTGGATGGGTCAACGAGCAGTACTTC. Amino acids: CASSFGGWVNEQYF.

This clonotype was found a few times. The chain employs TRBV5-6 and TRBJ2-5, with D perhaps matching TRBD1 or TRBD2 (5 bases each). CDR3 length: 17 residues. The V and J ends lost 2 bases and 0 bases respectively, with 17 bases between them. From germline, CDR1 is SGHDT and CDR2 YYEEEE. CDR3 loop: CASSFVPGRQYQETQYF. The CDR3 DNA reads TGTGCCAGCAGCTTTGTGCCGGGACGGCAGTACCAAGAGACCCAGTACTTC.

This clonotype was seen ten or more times. The V and J genes are TRBV5-1 and TRBJ1-1; 10 bases map to TRBD1. Germline V gives CDR1 SGHRS, CDR2 YFSETQ. J was trimmed by 6 bases and V by 3 bases; bases with no gene match: 5. The CDR3 sequence is 14 residues long. CDR3 loop: CASSSTGGNPEAFF. The CDR3 nucleotides are TGCGCCAGCAGCTCGACAGGGGGCAACCCTGAAGCTTTCTTT. Together with reference TRBV5-1 and TRBJ1-1, the CDR3 gives the full variable domain: KAGVTQTPRYLIKTRGQQVTLSCSPISGHRSVSWYQQTPGQGLQFLFEYFSETQRNKGNFPGRFSGRQFSNSRSEMNVSTLELGDSALYLCASSSTGGNPEAFFGQGTRLTVV.

There are many counts of this clonotype. The chain recombines TRBV5-1 with TRBJ2-7; the match to TRBD1 covers 9 bases. Looked up from germline, CDR1 is SGHRS and CDR2 is YFSETQ. The CDR3 loop spans 15 amino acids. The V and J ends lost 4 bases and 4 bases, in that order; junction bases with no gene match: 9. In DNA form, the CDR3 reads TGCGCCAGCAGCCCGGGACAGGGAACGCCTTACGAGCAGTACGTC. This codes for CASSPGQGTPYEQYV.

This clonotype was seen many times. The chain carries TRBV20-1 and TRBJ2-7; D may be TRBD1 (5 bases). This CDR3 has 15 amino acids. CDR1 and CDR2 from the germline V gene are DFQATT and SNEGSKA (reference sequence). Trimming left V 6 bases short and J 0 bases short, with 18 bases between. CDR3 DNA: TGCAGTGCCTACCCCAGGACACTCAACTCCTACGAGCAGTACTTC. This translates into CSAYPRTLNSYEQYF.

This clonotype was seen repeatedly, ten times or more. The rearrangement uses TRBV27 and TRBJ1-1; D call uncertain. The CDR3 runs 15 residues. Germline CDR1 and CDR2: MNHEY and SMNVEV (reference sequence). V gave up 0 bases and J gave up 4 bases, with 12 bases separating them. In nucleotides, the CDR3 is TGTGCCAGCAGTTTATCAGCACAAGCCAGCACTGAAGCTTTCTTT. Translation: CASSLSAQASTEAFF.

This clonotype has ten or more counts. The chain combines TRBV11-2 with TRBJ1-5; 7 bases match TRBD1. Germline V lookup: CDR1 SGHAT, CDR2 FQNNGV. This CDR3 is 15 amino acids long. J gave up 4 bases and V 5 bases, and 8 bases lay outside the gene matches. The CDR3 coding sequence is TGTGCCAGCAGCCGGCGCACAGGGGTGAATCAGCCCCAGCATTTT. Residues: CASSRRTGVNQPQHF.

This clonotype was recorded at least ten times. The chain couples TRBV20-1 to TRBJ2-7; 14 positions match TRBD2. The ends lost 5 bases at V and 5 bases at J; junction bases unmatched: 20. The length of the CDR3 is 19 residues. Looked up from germline, CDR1 is DFQATT and CDR2 is SNEGSKA (reference sequence). CDR3 bases: TGCAGTGCTTATATACAGGGACTAGCGGGGGCCGCAAGGAGCCACGAGCAGTACTTC. As protein: CSAYIQGLAGAARSHEQYF.

At least ten counts were recorded for this clonotype. The chain links TRBV5-1 to TRBJ2-3; D remains unclear. CDR3 size: 14 residues. The germline CDR1 and CDR2 sequences are SGHRS and YFSETQ. Trimming took 0 bases from V and 0 from J, leaving 5 bases between them. The CDR3 loop is CASSLEGSTDTQYF. CDR3 coding DNA: TGCGCCAGCAGCTTGGAGGGAAGCACAGATACGCAGTATTTT.

In this sample, this clonotype turned up a few times. The genes are TRBV15 and TRBJ2-1; 9 nucleotides align to TRBD2. The CDR3 has 15 amino acids. The junction had 7 bases not matched to a gene; V was cut back by 1 base and J by 9 bases. The V gene's germline CDR1 is LNHNV and CDR2 YYDKDF (reference sequence). CDR3 region: CATSRGEASGAEQFF. The CDR3 coding sequence is TGTGCCACCAGCAGAGGAGAGGCTAGCGGGGCTGAGCAGTTCTTC.

At least ten counts were recorded for this clonotype. This rearrangement joins TRBV2 to TRBJ1-1; weak D call: TRBD1 (5 bases). From germline, CDR1 is SNHLY and CDR2 FYNNEI. V was cut by 4 bases and J by 2 bases, with 11 bases left in between. The CDR3 totals 14 residues. The CDR3: CASSGRRANTEAFF. CDR3 nucleotide sequence: TGTGCCAGCAGTGGTCGCAGGGCCAACACTGAAGCTTTCTTT.

This clonotype was recorded many times. The chain joins TRBV5-1 to TRBJ2-3, with 12 positions matching TRBD2. This CDR3 contains 16 residues. J gave up 0 bases and V 3 bases, and 2 bases lay outside the gene matches. Germline assignment: CDR1 SGHRS and CDR2 YFSETQ. CDR3 nucleotides: TGCGCCAGCAGCTCTGGACTAGCGGGGAGCACAGATACGCAGTATTTT. This sequence encodes CASSSGLAGSTDTQYF.

This clonotype was observed many times. V gene TRBV10-3 combines with J gene TRBJ1-4; D might be TRBD1 (5 bases). The length of the CDR3 is 14 residues. V was cut by 5 bases and J by 6 bases, with 13 bases left in between. Germline CDR1 reads ENHRY; CDR2 reads SYGVKD. CDR3 sequence reads: CAISPGPGDEKLFF. The CDR3 DNA reads as TGTGCCATCAGTCCGGGGCCGGGGGATGAAAAACTGTTTTTT.

This clonotype was detected only a few times. The chain combines TRBV20-1 with TRBJ1-6; D possibly corresponds to TRBD1 (6 bases). There are 18 residues in the CDR3. Trimming took off 6 bases at V and 3 bases at J, with 24 bases between the two ends. Germline CDR1 DFQATT, CDR2 SNEGSKA (reference sequence). The CDR3 DNA reads as TGCAGTGCCCGCCGGGCAGGGGCCCTCACACTCTATAATTCACCCCTCCACTTT. Its protein is CSARRAGALTLYNSPLHF.